This entry concerns a single T cell receptor beta chain. Per the original methods: There were no quality scores in the junction-only immunoSEQ sequences, so filtering differed. Method: immunoSEQ multiplex PCR; TCRdb's copy keeps in-frame clones and lacks some. V, J and clone size were drawn from that table, and D and trimming were deduced from the DNA. The sample carries about 490,000 clones, around 80% recorded once. This sample is part of a study of shared clonotypes between healthy human individuals. Free of recent acute infections or vaccinations, the donors were healthy HIV-negative adults. For unsorted samples, genomic DNA was extracted from 94 million or so PBMCs. The V gene's germline CDR1 is KGHSH and CDR2 LQKENI. The CDR3 sequence is 14 residues long. Trimming took 6 bases from V and 4 from J, leaving 16 bases between them.

The sequence derives from a woman between 40 and 50 years old in good health. Some clones in this sample may be carry-over from other donors' samples. The rearrangement links TRBV18 to TRBJ2-7, with a weak D call TRBD1 (5 bases). Sequenced sample: PBMCs. The CDR3 reads CASSQGTGLYEQYF. The CDR3 bases are TGTGCCAGCTCCCAGGGAACAGGATTGTACGAGCAGTACTTC.